One and the same sample provided the 32 T cell receptor beta chains below, sequenced in a study of T-cell memory formation after mild COVID-19. TCRdb called the 5' RACE reads again in MiXCR, with one record for every CDR3 protein. The table records around 430,000 distinct CDR3 sequences, around a sixth of them present only once. Sequenced sample: PBMCs or a T cell subset sorted from them (not recorded which). The receptors were sampled from a man in his late teens or twenties who had mild COVID-19 (a few samples of this study predate the infection). Cell type and time point are not known.

This chain links TRBV12-3 or TRBV12-4 with TRBJ2-3; D perhaps matches TRBD2 (6 bases). V was pared by 7 bases and J by 3 bases, with 11 bases between. This CDR3 comprises 13 residues. The CDR3 loop reads CASTLGGTDTQYF. The CDR3 nucleotides read TGTGCCAGCACCCTCGGGGGTACAGATACGCAGTATTTT.

The chain joins TRBV6-6 to TRBJ2-3; D is ambiguous. This CDR3 has 13 residues. CDR1 and CDR2 (germline): MNHNY, SVGAGI (reference sequence). The ends were cut back, 7 bases at V and 0 bases at J, with 8 bases in the middle. This chain's CDR3 is CASIGSSTDTQYF. CDR3 DNA: TGTGCCAGCATTGGTTCTAGCACAGATACGCAGTATTTT.

This clonotype was seen only a few times. This chain connects TRBV20-1 to TRBJ2-2; the D is unclear. The CDR3 has 15 amino acids. Between the trimmed V and J ends, which lost 1 base and 4 bases, there was a span of 13 bases. CDR1 and CDR2 from the germline V gene are DFQATT and SNEGSKA (reference sequence). The CDR3 loop is CSARARPGSTGELFF. CDR3 bases: TGCAGTGCTAGAGCCCGCCCGGGCTCCACCGGGGAGCTGTTTTTT.

This clonotype showed up just a few times. This chain connects TRBV5-1 to TRBJ2-3; 12 positions agree with TRBD1. Germline V CDR1 and CDR2: SGHRS, YFSETQ. The V and J ends lost 3 bases and 4 bases, in that order; junction bases with no gene match: 3. CDR3 length: 15 residues. This chain's CDR3 is CASSYGTGGADTQYF. The CDR3 nucleotides are TGCGCCAGCAGCTACGGGACAGGGGGCGCAGATACGCAGTATTTT.

This clonotype was picked up a small number of times. The chain couples TRBV19 to TRBJ2-2; D may be TRBD1 (6 bases). CDR3 length equals 13 residues. Germline V lookup: CDR1 LNHDA, CDR2 SQIVND (reference sequence). Trimming cost V 9 bases and J 5 bases, with 13 bases left between them. The CDR3 protein is CASQTGRTGELFF. Here the CDR3 DNA reads TGTGCCAGCCAGACAGGACGTACCGGGGAGCTGTTTTTT.

This clonotype was counted only a few times. The V call is TRBV10-3, the J call TRBJ2-7; tentative D call: TRBD2 (7 bases). CDR3 size: 13 residues. Germline loops: CDR1 ENHRY, CDR2 SYGVKD. V was pared by 8 bases and J by 6 bases, with 17 bases between. CDR3 amino acids: CAIYVRGAGEQYV. The DNA for the CDR3 is TGTGCCATCTATGTACGGGGGGCGGGCGAGCAGTACGTC.

This clonotype occurred a few times. V usage is TRBV14 and J usage is TRBJ1-1; 9 bases map to TRBD1. The CDR3 spans 15 residues. Germline values: CDR1 SGHDN, CDR2 FVKESK. V was pared by 5 bases and J by 4 bases, with 8 bases of the junction left unmatched. The CDR3 coding sequence is TGTGCCAGCAGCTCACAGGGGGCGCAGAGCACTGAAGCTTTCTTT. It codes for CASSSQGAQSTEAFF.

V and J are TRBV6-5 and TRBJ1-1; D is unresolved. CDR3 size: 13 residues. V lost 4 bases, J lost 1 base, and 7 bases lay in between. In germline, CDR1 is MNHEY, CDR2 SVGAGI. CDR3 nucleotide sequence: TGTGCCAGCAGTTTATGGACGAACACTGAAGCTTTCTTT. Protein sequence: CASSLWTNTEAFF.

The chain carries TRBV5-1 and TRBJ2-6; TRBD1 aligns across 9 bases. From germline, CDR1 is SGHRS and CDR2 YFSETQ. CDR3 length equals 18 residues. With V trimmed by 0 bases and J by 2 bases, 6 bases remained unmatched. This chain's CDR3 is CASSLVGTGQTGANVLTF. The CDR3 region has the DNA TGCGCCAGCAGCTTGGTCGGGACAGGGCAAACTGGGGCCAACGTCCTGACTTTC.

The V call is TRBV7-2, the J call TRBJ1-1; D ambiguous. In germline, CDR1 is SGHTA, CDR2 FQGNSA. The CDR3 contains 14 residues. The V gene lost 0 bases and the J gene lost 5 bases, with 10 bases spanning the gap. The CDR3 DNA is TGTGCCAGCAGCTTAGCGGGCCAAGGGACTGAAGCTTTCTTT. Translating it yields CASSLAGQGTEAFF. Full variable domain (missing parts from reference TRBV7-2 and TRBJ1-1): GAGVSQSPSNKVTEKGKDVELRCDPISGHTALYWYRQSLGQGLEFLIYFQGNSAPDKSGLPSDRFSAERTGGSVSTLTIQRTQQEDSAVYLCASSLAGQGTEAFFGQGTRLTVV.

V gene TRBV29-1 combines with J gene TRBJ1-1, with D tentatively TRBD1 (5 bases). V gave up 3 bases and J gave up 1 base, with 15 bases separating them. The CDR3 covers 15 residues. Germline CDR1 and CDR2: SQVTM and ANQGSEA. This CDR3 reads CSVESPGLQNTEAFF. CDR3 nucleotides: TGCAGCGTTGAGTCCCCAGGGCTTCAGAACACTGAAGCTTTCTTT.

The CDR3 region has the DNA TGCAGTGCTAGAGGACCGGGGGGGCAGAGAGATACGCAGTATTTT. Protein sequence: CSARGPGGQRDTQYF. The chain couples TRBV20-1 to TRBJ2-3; 8 nucleotides match TRBD2. Germline values: CDR1 DFQATT, CDR2 SNEGSKA (reference sequence). The CDR3 contains 15 residues. V was clipped by 1 base and J by 5 bases; unmatched bases: 8.

This clonotype was detected a few times. The J gene is TRBJ2-5, the V gene TRBV6-6, with TRBD2 as a possible D gene (6 bases). This CDR3 is 11 amino acids long. Germline V lookup: CDR1 MNHNY, CDR2 SVGAGI (reference sequence). V shed 11 bases and J shed 7 bases, with 14 bases lying between them. The CDR3 DNA is TGTGCCGCGGAGGGAGGTAGGACCCAGTACTTC. This codes for CAAEGGRTQYF.

This clonotype was detected only a few times. The J gene is TRBJ2-7, the V gene TRBV28, with a tentative D call TRBD1 (6 bases). CDR3 length: 13 amino acids. Germline assignment: CDR1 MDHEN and CDR2 SYDVKM. V dropped 7 bases and J dropped 6 bases, with 16 bases sitting between them. The CDR3 bases are TGTGCCAGCACCCCTGGGGCAGGGGTCGAGCAGTACGTC. Translation gives CASTPGAGVEQYV.

The rearrangement uses TRBV10-3 and TRBJ2-5; possibly TRBD1 for D (6 bases). The CDR3 totals 15 residues. The V gene lost 0 bases and the J gene lost 3 bases, with 11 bases spanning the gap. The V gene's germline CDR1 is ENHRY and CDR2 SYGVKD. CDR3 DNA: TGTGCCATCAGTGAGTCTGTGGCAGGGGAAGAGACCCAGTACTTC. This codes for CAISESVAGEETQYF.

This chain links TRBV15 with TRBJ1-1; D remains ambiguous. Deletions cut 1 base from V and 0 bases from J, with 3 bases between. The CDR3 runs 13 residues. CDR1 and CDR2 from the germline V gene are LNHNV and YYDKDF (reference sequence). The CDR3 loop is CATSRVLNTEAFF. CDR3 nucleotides: TGTGCCACCAGCAGAGTTTTGAACACTGAAGCTTTCTTT.

V gene TRBV18 combines with J gene TRBJ2-1, with 7 bases that match TRBD1. The CDR3 is made up of 14 amino acids. With 8 bases clipped from V and 6 bases from J, the junction kept 10 bases outside the gene matches. CDR1 and CDR2 (germline): KGHSH, LQKENI. For the CDR3, the DNA is TGTGCCAGCACTACAGGGGCTGGGTCCAATGAGCAGTTCTTC. It is translated as CASTTGAGSNEQFF.

The V call is TRBV12-3 or TRBV12-4, the J call TRBJ2-5; D ambiguous. The CDR3 contains 12 residues. Trimming shortened V by 4 bases and J by 5 bases, and 8 bases separated the two germline ends. The CDR3 sequence is CASSSTFETQYF. The CDR3 DNA reads as TGTGCCAGCAGTTCCACCTTTGAGACCCAGTACTTC.

This clonotype was seen only a few times. V gene TRBV21-1 combines with J gene TRBJ1-1; the D call in the table, TRBD1, was not verified against the DNA. TRBV21-1 corresponds to a pseudogene. The CDR3 length is 14 residues. The CDR3 sequence is CASSLQPGPSEAFF. CDR3 DNA sequence: TGTGCCAGCAGCTTACAACCGGGTCCCTCTGAAGCTTTCTTT.

The V call is TRBV20-1, the J call TRBJ1-1; tentatively, D is TRBD1 (6 bases). From germline, CDR1 is DFQATT and CDR2 SNEGSKA (reference sequence). The germline V and J ends were trimmed by 0 bases and 3 bases, with 8 bases remaining between them. The CDR3 is made up of 13 amino acids. CDR3 sequence: CSAREGADTEAFF. The CDR3 bases are TGCAGTGCTAGAGAGGGGGCCGACACTGAAGCTTTCTTT.

This clonotype was detected ten times or more. V is TRBV5-1 and J is TRBJ2-5; the D gene is possibly TRBD2 (6 bases). This CDR3 spans 14 amino acids. From germline, CDR1 is SGHRS and CDR2 YFSETQ. V was pared by 3 bases and J by 5 bases, with 14 bases between. CDR3 in DNA: TGCGCCAGCAGCTCCGGGAGAAAGAGGGAGACCCAGTACTTC. This encodes CASSSGRKRETQYF.

The J gene is TRBJ2-5, the V gene TRBV12-3 or TRBV12-4, with a possible D match to TRBD2 (7 bases). The CDR3 spans 13 residues. Deletions cut 8 bases from V and 5 bases from J, with 15 bases between. This CDR3 is CASVLGGRETQYF. The CDR3 coding sequence is TGTGCCAGCGTCCTCGGGGGGCGGGAGACCCAGTACTTC.

This clonotype has more than one count but fewer than ten. The chain links TRBV10-3 to TRBJ2-7, with D perhaps matching TRBD1 (5 bases). V lost 6 bases and J 3 bases, leaving 9 bases between the germline ends. CDR1 is ENHRY and CDR2 is SYGVKD in the germline V gene. CDR3 length: 12 residues. In DNA form, the CDR3 reads TGTGCCATCAGCCAGGGTCGCTACGAGCAGTACGTC. Amino acids: CAISQGRYEQYV.

Many counts were recorded for this clonotype. This chain links TRBV4-1 with TRBJ1-1; no clear D gene. V lost 0 bases to trimming and J lost 4 bases, with 18 bases between them. The germline V gene encodes CDR1 MGHRA and CDR2 YSYEKL. The CDR3 is made up of 17 amino acids. The DNA for the CDR3 is TGCGCCAGCAGCCAAGAACCTAAGGGATCCTTAGGCACTGAAGCTTTCTTT. It translates to CASSQEPKGSLGTEAFF.

V and J are TRBV3-1 and TRBJ1-1; D perhaps matches TRBD1 (5 bases). V was cut by 1 base and J by 5 bases, with 11 bases left in between. Germline V gives CDR1 LGHDT, CDR2 YNNKEL (reference sequence). The length of the CDR3 is 14 residues. In nucleotides, the CDR3 is TGTGCCAGCAGCCAAGTCGGGGGGAGGACTGAAGCTTTCTTT. This encodes CASSQVGGRTEAFF.

V is TRBV5-1 and J is TRBJ1-1; D is unclear. CDR1 and CDR2 from the germline V gene are SGHRS and YFSETQ. The CDR3 loop spans 13 amino acids. Trimming stripped 4 bases from V and 1 base from J, with 8 bases between. The chain's CDR3 is CASSRIPNTEAFF. The DNA for the CDR3 is TGCGCCAGCAGCAGGATCCCGAACACTGAAGCTTTCTTT.

The V call is TRBV19, the J call TRBJ2-3; D unresolved. Germline assignment: CDR1 LNHDA and CDR2 SQIVND (reference sequence). The CDR3 contains 14 residues. Deletions cut 5 bases from V and 2 bases from J, with 11 bases between. The CDR3 region has the DNA TGTGCCAGTAGTTGGGGAATAGTCACAGATACGCAGTATTTT. It specifies CASSWGIVTDTQYF.

The table lists this clonotype with a few counts. A junction end diverges from the germline sequence, so it may reflect a read error. The CDR3 sequence: CASSRTGTVTDTQYF. For the CDR3, the DNA is TGTGCTAGCAGCCGGACAGGGACGGTCACAGATACGCAGTATTTT. The V and J genes are TRBV7-7 and TRBJ2-3, with 8 positions matching TRBD1. Per germline, CDR1 SSHAT and CDR2 FNYEAQ (reference sequence). This CDR3 comprises 15 residues.

This sequence joins TRBV6-5 and TRBJ2-2; D might be TRBD1 (5 bases). The germline V gene has CDR1 MNHEY and CDR2 SVGAGI. V gave up 6 bases and J gave up 3 bases, with 14 bases separating them. The CDR3 sequence is 15 residues long. CDR3: CASRRTRTDTGELFF. CDR3 coding DNA: TGTGCCAGCAGACGGACACGAACTGACACCGGGGAGCTGTTTTTT.

The chain uses TRBV18 and TRBJ2-7; 7 nucleotides align to TRBD1. J lost 6 bases, V lost 1 base, and 9 bases had no gene match. The germline CDR1 and CDR2 sequences are KGHSH and LQKENI. The CDR3 spans 15 residues. CDR3 in amino acids: CASSPRGQPSGEQYF. Written as DNA, the CDR3 is TGTGCCAGCTCACCACGGGGACAGCCCTCCGGCGAGCAGTACTTC.

This clonotype was detected a few times. This chain connects TRBV29-1 to TRBJ2-1; the match to TRBD1 covers 7 bases. Per the germline V gene, CDR1 is SQVTM and CDR2 is ANQGSEA. The CDR3 has 16 residues. Germline trimming cut 7 bases from V and 0 bases from J; bases unmatched to any gene: 12. Written as DNA, the CDR3 is TGCAGCGCCAGGGGGACCGTGCCTGACTCCTACAATGAGCAGTTCTTC. It encodes CSARGTVPDSYNEQFF.

In this sample, this clonotype turned up once. The rearrangement links TRBV3-1 to TRBJ2-7, with TRBD1 matching over 9 bases. V gave up 3 bases and J gave up 2 bases; unmatched junction bases: 11. The CDR3 extends over 17 amino acids. Germline values: CDR1 LGHDT, CDR2 YNNKEL (reference sequence). The CDR3 DNA sequence: TGTGCCAGCAGCCAGGCCGGGACAGGGTGGGAAACCTACGAGCAGTACTTC. Translation: CASSQAGTGWETYEQYF.